The clone carrying this T cell receptor beta chain was picked up a small number of times. The antigen remains unidentified. Germline assignment: CDR1 MNHNS and CDR2 SASEGT. The CDR3 extends over 14 amino acids. V shed 0 bases and J shed 9 bases, with 14 bases lying between them. Profiled with immunoSEQ multiplex PCR; TCRdb holds only in-frame clones, not every one. The sample includes 26,000 or so clones, roughly two thirds of them seen just once. Prior to sequencing, the ViraFEST assay stimulated PBMC with viral peptide pools, which expanded the antigen-specific CD4+ T cells. It was after nine to ten days of culture that CD4+ T cells were isolated. Among the vaccine recipients, none had a prior SARS-CoV-2 infection, and nucleocapsid antibodies were negative. IL-2 medium supplanted half the medium on days 3 and 7. The sample comes from a study of vaccination effects on CD4 cells after COVID-19.

This specimen was CD4+ T cells from PBMCs cultured with SARS-CoV-2 spike peptides, taken before COVID-19 vaccination. The receptor was isolated from a human donor who received a COVID-19 vaccine. The V gene is TRBV6-1, the J gene TRBJ1-2; no firm D call. The chain's CDR3 is CASSEALISYRYTF. CDR3 sequence (DNA): TGTGCCAGCAGTGAAGCCTTGATTAGTTATCGCTACACCTTC.